Reported below is one T cell receptor (beta chain). Its antigen is unknown. No base qualities exist here, and no much larger clone lies one base off it. As encoded in the germline V gene, CDR1 is SGHTA while CDR2 is FQGNSA. Including cysteine and phenylalanine, the CDR3 has 15 amino acids. Only the CDR3 DNA stays, 45 bases, in frame from base 1. V is pruned by 6 bases and J by 0 bases, leaving 2 bases of the junction without a gene match. Library preparation employed the immunoSEQ multiplex PCR assay. A mixture of 60 forward primers for TCR Vbeta segments and 13 reverse primers for TCR Jbeta segments was used in the multiplex PCR. A multiplex PCR assay on genomic DNA amplified the CDR3 region of rearranged TCR beta genes. The Illumina HiSeq System was used to sequence the amplified TCR beta libraries as 87-base-pair reads. Per the source publication's procedure: A later analysis tallied about 77 million unique TCR beta chains across the approximately 670 repertoires, and approximately 12 million of those chains were shared by two or more donors. A nearest-neighbor algorithm error-corrected the raw reads and collapsed the reads into unique sequences, merging closely related sequences to remove PCR and sequencing errors. CDR3 sequences were aligned to IMGT reference sequences to assign V, D and J gene segments. For a sequence to be retained, at least a six-nucleotide match to both a V gene segment and a J gene segment was required. Rearrangements were classified as productive when the CDR3 lacked stop codons and remained in frame with V and J, and all other rearrangements were classified as non-productive. Following IMGT convention, CDR3 was defined as the stretch from the second conserved V-encoded cysteine to the conserved J-encoded phenylalanine. The earlier analysis of about 640 of the donors excluded any sequence lacking an unambiguous match to a single V gene segment. In an earlier analysis of roughly 600 of the donors, a V segment was called functional when productive rearrangements were above 56.7%, and segregating when the standard deviation between donors exceeded 5%. A statistical classification framework was developed to diagnose cytomegalovirus status using the catalog of TCR beta chain sequences. A later analysis assigned V and J genes by comparing TCR nucleotide sequences with IMGT/GENE-DB human TR gene sequences. A later analysis assigned CDR3 sequences and most-parsimonious VDJ recombination scenarios with the TCRdist pipeline. In a later analysis, each TCR beta chain was defined by its CDR3 amino acid sequence together with its V-gene family, and reads lacking a unique V-gene family were excluded. In a later analysis, around 650 highly shared, low-generation-probability nucleotide sequences were removed to address suspected cross-contamination and a sequencing artifact. A later analysis calculated a clonal expansion index for each public chain from normalized within-repertoire ranks of inferred template counts. A later analysis computed generation probabilities with a VDJ recombination model fitted to out-of-frame rearrangements, and checked the results against IGoR. In a later analysis, TCR-TCR, TCR-HLA and TCR-CMV co-occurrence was scored with hypergeometric tests, and a repertoire-size bias correction was applied to TCR pairs. False discovery rates were estimated in a later analysis by permuting HLA or CMV assignments 20 times. In a later analysis, co-occurring TCRs were grouped using DBSCAN, and TCRdist sequence similarity was added for clustering within HLA-allele-positive subsets. For co-occurrence clustering, repertoires with fewer than 30,000 or more than 120,000 public chains were excluded, along with a handful of repertoires with anomalous nucleotide sharing. Drawn from immuneACCESS, this table holds only the in-frame rearrangements with V and J called that TCRdb kept. Clones are partly lost; checked studies trace under half to an unresolved V gene and leave the rest unexplained. That table is the source of V, J and clone size, and D and trimming were worked out from the DNA. The sample data list about 120,000 clones, and over 80% of these were observed just once. Over 0.2% of the sample belongs to the ten largest clones.

The source of the sample is a study of cytomegalovirus exposure and HLA in healthy donors (dated by TCRdb to between 2016 and 2019). Study-wide context: According to an earlier analysis of several hundred of the donors, about 179 million T cells yielded 120 million or so unique TCR beta sequences and 276 Gb of sequence data. An early release covering roughly 600 HLA-typed donors comprised about 310 gigabases of sequencing data and 65 million to 100 million unique TCR sequences. Among the approximately 430 genotyped donors, approximately 77% belonged to the genetic ancestry cluster associated with self-reported Caucasian donors. The study was designed to test whether signatures of past pathogen exposure could be identified by cataloging public T cell receptors. Using immunosequencing, the study profiled T cell repertoires from around 670 subjects and related those repertoires to cytomegalovirus serostatus. In addition to the first cohort of several hundred subjects, a separate validation cohort of 130 or so different subjects was used. To predict cytomegalovirus infection status, the study combined high-throughput TCR immunosequencing, statistical association of individual TCRs with disease status, and machine learning. A later analysis re-examined previously published TCR beta repertoires from just over 650 donors and added high-resolution HLA genotyping to investigate patterns of TCR occurrence. The later analysis used no new phenotypic data to find candidate immune exposures, relying instead on TCR beta sequences and their occurrence across donors. In an earlier analysis of 500 to 650 of the donors, high-throughput TCR beta sequencing was used to judge whether each TCR beta V gene segment behaved as functional or pseudogenic. Donor age, sex, ethnicity and CMV serostatus were collected together with the repertoire data. A later genetic analysis used genome-wide SNP genotypes for about 65% of the 666 donors, treating that subset as a discovery cohort. Every repertoire in the discovery cohort had been generated on one and the same sequencing platform. Class I and class II HLA loci were covered by the typing at four-digit resolution. Typing coverage differed by locus: A, B, C, DRB1 and DQB1 were typed in about 620-640 donors, DQA1 in 500 to 550, DPA1 in nearly 610, and DPB1 in 450 to 490. Roughly 5 DR-DQ haplotypes were treated as single units for association and clustering because of strong linkage in the cohort. Among some 410 genotyped donors of the cohort, an average of roughly 230,000 unique TCR beta nucleotide sequences was sequenced per donor, of which roughly 17% were non-productive.

The cohort consisted of approximately 690 healthy bone marrow donors. Cohort members were all nominally healthy when sampled, although unrecorded immune exposures were likely present. The donor tested CMV seronegative, placing the donor among the 350 to 400 seronegative members of the cohort. A peripheral blood sample was provided by each donor, and peripheral blood mononuclear cells were used for TCR beta sequencing. Genomic DNA was extracted from the blood cell samples with the Qiagen DNeasy Blood Extraction Kit. The full study reports these points: Most TCR sequences were seen in very few donors, while some public TCRs were found in many individuals. The authors suggested that the approach could potentially be generalized to other disease states and immunological phenotypes. Some IMGT-functional V segments, including TRBV6-2 and TRBV6-3, could not be distinguished by the 87-base-pair reads and were therefore excluded. In this cohort, only TCR beta chains were sequenced, and detectable features were limited by the absence of alpha or paired-chain data. Seventeen rarely observed V segments, including chromosome 9 orphons, were excluded from the earlier analysis of approximately 600 of the donors because counts were too low. In a later genetic analysis, fewer N-insertions in productive TCRs were reported among donors in an Asian-associated ancestry cluster than the roughly 670-donor mean. A further reported finding was that TCR beta sequences accurately predicted the HLA-A and HLA-B alleles for most subjects in the first cohort. In a later analysis, TCR association rates were found to vary across HLA loci, with the most associated TCRs seen for DRB1 alleles and the fewest for HLA-C alleles. An association between a missense DCLRE1C variant and V-gene and J-gene trimming of TCR beta chains was found in a later genetic analysis and replicated in an independent cohort. Because some donors lacked HLA typing at each locus, the association tests relied only on the typed subset. According to a later analysis, most CMV-associated TCR beta chains appeared to be HLA-restricted, and the HLA associations seemed to be driven largely by CMV exposure. A later analysis associated 16,951 TCR beta sequences with specific HLA alleles at a false discovery rate of 0.05. A total of 150 to 200 TCR beta chains were listed by the study as associated with cytomegalovirus. Presence/absence analyses assumed roughly uniform sequencing depth across donors, an assumption that may not hold. A later analysis reported that several top co-occurrence clusters appeared linked to parvovirus B19, influenza, CMV and Epstein-Barr virus. Correlated functional status among segregating V segments might be attributable to linkage disequilibrium, but an unknown experimental factor could not be ruled out. Cytomegalovirus status was reported to be diagnosed by the classifier with high specificity and sensitivity in both the original and validation cohorts. CMV serostatus was the only immune exposure information available for the cohort. A cluster of highly shared sequence variants was judged likely to represent a technical artifact of the sequencing pipeline. Compared with equally common non-associated chains, HLA-associated TCR beta chains in a later analysis were more clonally expanded and had lower generation probabilities. Broadly in line with IMGT annotations, most TCR beta V segments showed up in productive rearrangements about 87% or about 30% of the time in an earlier analysis of several hundred of the donors. When HLA alleles, especially DR and DQ, strongly co-occurred, TCR associations were difficult to assign to individual alleles. In vitro tests confirmed that a few of the cytomegalovirus-associated TCR beta chains recognize cytomegalovirus antigens.

Sequencing was done on a sample of PBMCs. This sequence originates from a man between 50 and 59 years old in good health and CMV-seronegative. The rearrangement joined TRBV7-2 to TRBJ1-3, and TRBD1 matches 10 of the central bases. The nucleotide sequence reads as follows: TGTGCCAGCAGTCGGACAGGGGGCTCTGGAAACACCATATATTTT. This codes for CASSRTGGSGNTIYF.